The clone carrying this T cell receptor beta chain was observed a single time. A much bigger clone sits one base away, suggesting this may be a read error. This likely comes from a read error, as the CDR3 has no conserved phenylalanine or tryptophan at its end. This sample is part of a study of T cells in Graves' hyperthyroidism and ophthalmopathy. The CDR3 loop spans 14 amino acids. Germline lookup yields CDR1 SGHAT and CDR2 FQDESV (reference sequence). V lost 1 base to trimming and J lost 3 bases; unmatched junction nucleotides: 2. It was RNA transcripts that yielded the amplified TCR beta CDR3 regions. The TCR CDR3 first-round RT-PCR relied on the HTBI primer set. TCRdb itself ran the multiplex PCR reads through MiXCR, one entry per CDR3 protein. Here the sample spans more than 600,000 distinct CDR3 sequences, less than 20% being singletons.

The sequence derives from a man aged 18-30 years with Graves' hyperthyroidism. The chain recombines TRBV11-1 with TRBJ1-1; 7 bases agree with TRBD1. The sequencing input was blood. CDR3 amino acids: CASSLDTGDTEAFL. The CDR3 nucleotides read TGTGCCAGCAGCTTAGATACAGGGGACACTGAAGCTTTCCTT.